This entry lists 27 T cell receptor beta chains sequenced from one sample in a study of blood T cell repertoires in COVID-19. TCRdb keeps only in-frame clones here, not all; method: immunoSEQ multiplex PCR. This table holds around 230,000 clones, about nine tenths found once. Sequencing was performed on peripheral blood. The receptors come from a middle-aged man with acute or convalescent COVID-19.

This clone was detected once. The chain carries TRBV5-4 and TRBJ1-1; TRBD1 agrees at 7 bases. This CDR3 region has 14 residues. V lost 1 base to trimming and J lost 5 bases; unmatched junction nucleotides: 5. The germline V gene has CDR1 SGHNT and CDR2 YYREEE (reference sequence). This CDR3 reads CASSLNAGGTEAFF. The CDR3 nucleotides read TGTGCCAGCAGCTTGAATGCAGGGGGTACTGAAGCTTTCTTT.

This clone was counted once. V usage is TRBV5-6 and J usage is TRBJ2-3, with 11 bases identical to TRBD1. This CDR3 is built from 16 residues. Per the germline V gene, CDR1 is SGHDT and CDR2 is YYEEEE. The V segment lost 4 bases and the J segment 11 bases; nucleotides outside the gene matches: 15. The CDR3 bases are TGTGCCAGCAGCCCCTTAGGCGGGACAGGGGGGAAGGTGCAGTATTTT. Translation gives CASSPLGGTGGKVQYF.

The rearrangement uses TRBV14 and TRBJ2-4; possibly TRBD1 for D (6 bases). CDR1 is SGHDN and CDR2 is FVKESK in the germline V gene. V was cut by 3 bases and J by 6 bases, with 21 bases left in between. The CDR3 spans 17 residues. Written as DNA, the CDR3 is TGTGCCAGCAGCCAGGCCGGGGACACCCGATATAGAAACATTCAGTACTTC. Its protein is CASSQAGDTRYRNIQYF.

The chain couples TRBV19 to TRBJ2-7; 9 bases align to TRBD1. This CDR3 has 16 amino acids. The V gene's germline CDR1 is LNHDA and CDR2 SQIVND (reference sequence). With 5 bases clipped from V and 3 bases from J, the junction kept 11 bases outside the gene matches. Here the CDR3 DNA reads TGTGCCAGTAGTGGGGGAACAGGGGGCTCAGGCTACGAGCAGTACTTC. Translation gives CASSGGTGGSGYEQYF. The whole variable domain, filled in from reference TRBV19 and TRBJ2-7, reads DGGITQSPKYLFRKEGQNVTLSCEQNLNHDAMYWYRQDPGQGLRLIYYSQIVNDFQKGDIAEGYSVSREKKESFPLTVTSAQKNPTAFYLCASSGGTGGSGYEQYFGPGTRLTVT.

V gene TRBV5-1 combines with J gene TRBJ2-7; D may be TRBD2 (7 bases). V was cut by 3 bases and J by 9 bases, with 19 bases left in between. The CDR3 sequence is 14 residues long. CDR1 and CDR2 from the germline V gene are SGHRS and YFSETQ. CDR3 sequence: CASSWEWGASGQYF. The CDR3 DNA reads TGCGCCAGCAGCTGGGAGTGGGGGGCTAGCGGGCAGTACTTC.

The chain links TRBV29-1 to TRBJ2-1; TRBD2 is a possible D gene (6 bases). Trimming took off 2 bases at V and 10 bases at J, with 18 bases between the two ends. Germline CDR1 is SQVTM and CDR2 is ANQGSEA. This CDR3 has 14 residues. The CDR3 protein is CSVERLEAGGEQFF. The CDR3 region has the DNA TGCAGCGTTGAAAGGCTAGAGGCCGGAGGGGAGCAGTTCTTC.

The CDR3 region has the DNA TGCGCCAGCAGCTGGGCAGGGAATCAGCCCCAGCATTTT. It translates to CASSWAGNQPQHF. V usage is TRBV5-1 and J usage is TRBJ1-5; tentative D call: TRBD1 (5 bases). Per the germline V gene, CDR1 is SGHRS and CDR2 is YFSETQ. V was clipped by 3 bases and J by 4 bases, with 8 bases between them. The CDR3 consists of 13 residues. Using reference TRBV5-1 and TRBJ1-5 for the parts outside the CDR3, the full variable domain is KAGVTQTPRYLIKTRGQQVTLSCSPISGHRSVSWYQQTPGQGLQFLFEYFSETQRNKGNFPGRFSGRQFSNSRSEMNVSTLELGDSALYLCASSWAGNQPQHFGDGTRLSIL.

The CDR3 spells CASSLRGTSFEQFF. The CDR3 region has the DNA TGTGCCAGCAGCTTACGCGGGACTAGCTTTGAGCAGTTCTTC. The V gene is TRBV7-2, the J gene TRBJ2-1, with 9 bases matching TRBD2. The CDR3 spans 14 residues. Germline trimming cut 2 bases from V and 9 bases from J; bases unmatched to any gene: 5. CDR1 is SGHTA, CDR2 FQGNSA, per germline.

V is TRBV4-3 and J is TRBJ2-6; 12 nucleotides match TRBD2. V lost 3 bases to trimming and J lost 0 bases; unmatched junction nucleotides: 9. The length of the CDR3 is 20 residues. CDR1 is LGHNA, CDR2 YSLEER, per germline. The CDR3 loop is CASSQPTGTSGFSGANVLTF. The CDR3 coding sequence is TGCGCCAGCAGCCAGCCTACCGGGACTAGCGGGTTCTCTGGGGCCAACGTCCTGACTTTC.

The chain joins TRBV5-1 to TRBJ1-3, with D uncertain. V was shortened by 0 bases and J by 1 base, with 8 bases between the two germline ends. The germline gives CDR1 SGHRS, CDR2 YFSETQ. This CDR3 has 15 residues. CDR3 in amino acids: CASSLGASSGNTIYF. In nucleotides, the CDR3 is TGCGCCAGCAGCTTGGGGGCGTCTTCTGGAAACACCATATATTTT.

This chain links TRBV5-1 with TRBJ1-1; D is possibly TRBD1 (6 bases). Between the trimmed V and J ends, which lost 0 bases and 0 bases, there was a span of 15 bases. Germline V lookup: CDR1 SGHRS, CDR2 YFSETQ. CDR3 length equals 17 residues. The CDR3 is CASSLGGGDFLNTEAFF. CDR3 DNA sequence: TGCGCCAGCAGCTTGGGCGGGGGCGATTTTTTGAACACTGAAGCTTTCTTT.

CDR3 residues: CASSQEGGDSGRSHEQFF. The CDR3 nucleotides read TGCGCCAGCAGCCAAGAAGGCGGCGATAGCGGGAGATCACATGAGCAGTTCTTC. The rearrangement joins TRBV4-3 to TRBJ2-1, with TRBD2 matching over 9 bases. Germline lookup yields CDR1 LGHNA and CDR2 YSLEER. Trimming at V came to 0 bases and at J to 8 bases, leaving 14 bases not matched to a gene. The CDR3 loop spans 18 amino acids.

The chain combines TRBV6-5 with TRBJ2-7; tentatively, D is TRBD2 (5 bases). The CDR3 is made up of 13 amino acids. The germline V and J ends were trimmed by 6 bases and 3 bases, with 12 bases remaining between them. Germline V gene data show CDR1 as MNHEY and CDR2 as SVGAGI. DNA of the CDR3: TGTGCCAGCAGGGGCCTCGGAGGCTACGAGCAGTACTTC. Amino acid sequence: CASRGLGGYEQYF.

V usage is TRBV5-1 and J usage is TRBJ1-1, with a tentative D call TRBD1 (5 bases). Trimming took 0 bases from V and 3 from J, leaving 15 bases between them. The germline V gene has CDR1 SGHRS and CDR2 YFSETQ. The CDR3 has 16 amino acids. The CDR3 loop reads CASSLEGPRGYTEAFF. In nucleotides, the CDR3 is TGCGCCAGCAGCTTGGAAGGGCCAAGGGGTTACACTGAAGCTTTCTTT.

The rearrangement uses TRBV19 and TRBJ2-7, with D possibly matching TRBD2 (6 bases). The V gene's germline CDR1 is LNHDA and CDR2 SQIVND (reference sequence). The CDR3 totals 15 residues. V lost 2 bases, J lost 0 bases, and 11 bases lay in between. The CDR3 nucleotides read TGTGCCAGTAGTATATACGGGGGAGACTCCTACGAGCAGTACTTC. It yields the protein CASSIYGGDSYEQYF.

The chain carries TRBV10-3 and TRBJ1-2; no firm D call. CDR1 ENHRY and CDR2 SYGVKD come from the germline V gene. Trimming took 3 bases from V and 2 from J, leaving 16 bases between them. CDR3 size: 16 residues. The CDR3 here is CAISEQSTITNYGYTF. The CDR3, as DNA: TGTGCCATCAGTGAACAGTCGACTATTACGAACTATGGCTACACCTTC.

The chain uses TRBV12-3 or TRBV12-4 and TRBJ2-5, with a tentative D call TRBD2 (5 bases). The length of the CDR3 is 13 residues. The V end was cut by 3 bases, the J end by 5 bases, with 10 bases between. Written as DNA, the CDR3 is TGTGCCAGCAGTTTTCATGGGAGTGAGACCCAGTACTTC. It translates to CASSFHGSETQYF.

This chain joins TRBV27 and TRBJ1-1; D may be TRBD1 (6 bases). This CDR3 is built from 14 residues. Germline V lookup: CDR1 MNHEY, CDR2 SMNVEV (reference sequence). With 2 bases removed from V and 5 bases from J, the gap between germline ends came to 12 bases. CDR3 in amino acids: CASSLTQGITEAFF. The CDR3 DNA reads as TGTGCCAGCAGTTTAACCCAGGGGATAACTGAAGCTTTCTTT.

The chain has TRBV27 and TRBJ1-5; maybe TRBD1 (6 bases). CDR3 length: 13 residues. Germline V gene sequence: CDR1 MNHEY, CDR2 SMNVEV (reference sequence). V was cut by 6 bases and J by 9 bases, with 15 bases left in between. The CDR3 here is CASSHKQGGPQHF. In DNA, the CDR3 is TGTGCCAGCAGCCATAAACAGGGTGGGCCCCAGCATTTT.

The table lists this clone with a count of one. This rearrangement joins TRBV4-1 to TRBJ2-3; TRBD1 is a possible D gene (6 bases). This CDR3 comprises 16 residues. The germline CDR1 and CDR2 sequences are MGHRA and YSYEKL. V dropped 0 bases and J dropped 0 bases, with 10 bases sitting between them. The CDR3 DNA reads as TGCGCCAGCAGCCAAGATCGGACAGAGAGCACAGATACGCAGTATTTT. Translation gives CASSQDRTESTDTQYF.

This chain links TRBV6-6 with TRBJ1-5, with a possible D match to TRBD1 (6 bases). The CDR3 is 13 amino acids. Trimming took 5 bases from V and 7 from J, leaving 12 bases between them. CDR1 MNHNY and CDR2 SVGAGI come from the germline V gene (reference sequence). CDR3 in amino acids: CASSPQGIQPQHF. The DNA of the CDR3 is TGTGCCAGCAGTCCCCAGGGGATCCAGCCCCAGCATTTT.

The chain combines TRBV11-2 with TRBJ2-3; 12 nucleotides align to TRBD2. Germline V gene lookup returns CDR1 SGHAT and CDR2 FQNNGV. J gave up 2 bases and V 3 bases, and 9 bases lay outside the gene matches. CDR3 size: 18 residues. The CDR3 region has the DNA TGTGCCAGCAGCTTCTCTAGCGGGGGGGCCGTCGACACAGATACGCAGTATTTT. It encodes CASSFSSGGAVDTDTQYF.

The rearrangement links TRBV6-5 to TRBJ1-1; TRBD1 is a possible D gene (5 bases). Germline loops: CDR1 MNHEY, CDR2 SVGAGI. V lost 0 bases and J lost 8, with 13 bases in between. This CDR3 is 14 amino acids long. The CDR3 coding sequence is TGTGCCAGCAGTTACTCTTTCGGGGGGACGGAAGCTTTCTTT. It encodes CASSYSFGGTEAFF.

This clone was counted between two and nine times. The V and J genes are TRBV6-6 and TRBJ2-5; 14 positions match TRBD2. The CDR3 is 16 amino acids. Per the germline V gene, CDR1 is MNHNY and CDR2 is SVGAGI (reference sequence). Trimming at V came to 5 bases and at J to 4 bases, leaving 6 bases not matched to a gene. The CDR3: CASSTGLAGVGETQYF. CDR3 in DNA: TGTGCCAGCAGTACGGGACTAGCGGGAGTTGGAGAGACCCAGTACTTC.

This clone was seen once. The J gene is TRBJ2-7, the V gene TRBV9, with D perhaps TRBD2 (6 bases). The CDR3 totals 13 residues. The V end was cut by 3 bases, the J end by 5 bases, with 12 bases between. CDR1 and CDR2 from the germline V gene are SGDLS and YYNGEE. CDR3 in amino acids: CASSGFRENEQYF. The DNA of the CDR3 is TGTGCCAGCAGCGGATTCCGGGAGAACGAGCAGTACTTC.

This chain connects TRBV10-2 to TRBJ2-7, with TRBD1 matching over 9 bases. Germline CDR1 and CDR2: WSHSY and SAAADI. CDR3 length: 13 amino acids. Trimming took 8 bases from V and 4 from J; bases not matched to a gene: 6. The DNA of the CDR3 is TGCGCCAGCGACCCGACAGGGGGGTACGAGCAGTACTTC. It translates to CASDPTGGYEQYF.

This chain uses TRBV14 with TRBJ2-7, with 8 bases matching TRBD2. The germline V gene has CDR1 SGHDN and CDR2 FVKESK. The junction had 10 bases not matched to a gene; V was cut back by 6 bases and J by 6 bases. The CDR3 extends over 14 amino acids. The DNA of the CDR3 is TGTGCCAGCAGTGGAAGCGGGAGTGGCAGCGAGCAGTACTTC. Translated: CASSGSGSGSEQYF.